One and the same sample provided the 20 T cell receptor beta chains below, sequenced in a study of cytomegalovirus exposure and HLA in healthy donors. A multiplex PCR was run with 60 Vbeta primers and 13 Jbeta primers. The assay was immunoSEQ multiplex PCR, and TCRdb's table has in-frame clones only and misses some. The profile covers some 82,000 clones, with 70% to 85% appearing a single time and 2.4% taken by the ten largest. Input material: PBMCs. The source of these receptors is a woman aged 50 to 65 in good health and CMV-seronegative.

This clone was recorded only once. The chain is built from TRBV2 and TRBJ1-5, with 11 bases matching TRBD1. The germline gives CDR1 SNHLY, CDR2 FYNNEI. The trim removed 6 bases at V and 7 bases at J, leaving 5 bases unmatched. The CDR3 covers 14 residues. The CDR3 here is CASRGTGGGQPQHF. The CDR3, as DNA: TGTGCCAGCAGGGGGACAGGGGGAGGCCAGCCCCAGCATTTT.

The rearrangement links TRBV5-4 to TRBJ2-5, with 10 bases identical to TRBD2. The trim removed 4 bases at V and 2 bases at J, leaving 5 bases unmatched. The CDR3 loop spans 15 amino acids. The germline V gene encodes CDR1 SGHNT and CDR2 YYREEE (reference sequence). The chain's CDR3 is CASSPRAGGQETQYF. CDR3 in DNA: TGTGCCAGCAGCCCACGAGCGGGAGGGCAAGAGACCCAGTACTTC.

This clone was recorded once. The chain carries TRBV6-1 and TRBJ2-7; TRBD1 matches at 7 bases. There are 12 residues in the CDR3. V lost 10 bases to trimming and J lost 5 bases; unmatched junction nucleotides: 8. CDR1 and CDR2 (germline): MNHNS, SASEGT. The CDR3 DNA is TGTGCCATAGACAGGGCCCTAAACGAGCAGTACGTC. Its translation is CAIDRALNEQYV.

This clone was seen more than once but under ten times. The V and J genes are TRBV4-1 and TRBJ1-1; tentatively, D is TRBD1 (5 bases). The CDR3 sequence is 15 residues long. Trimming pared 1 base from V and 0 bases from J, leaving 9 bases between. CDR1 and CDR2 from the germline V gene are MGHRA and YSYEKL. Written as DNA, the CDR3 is TGCGCCAGCAGCCAAGGATACAGGCTGAACACTGAAGCTTTCTTT. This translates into CASSQGYRLNTEAFF.

The CDR3: CASSLIRGPSNQPQHF. DNA for the CDR3: TGTGCCAGCAGCCTAATCAGGGGGCCCAGCAATCAGCCCCAGCATTTT. V and J are TRBV5-6 and TRBJ1-5; 8 bases map to TRBD1. Per germline, CDR1 SGHDT and CDR2 YYEEEE. The CDR3 covers 16 residues. V gave up 4 bases and J gave up 1 base; unmatched junction bases: 7.

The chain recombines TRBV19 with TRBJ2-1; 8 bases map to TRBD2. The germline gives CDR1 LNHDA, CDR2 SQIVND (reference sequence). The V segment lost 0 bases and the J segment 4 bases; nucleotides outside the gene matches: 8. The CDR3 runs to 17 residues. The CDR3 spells CASSIDPAGGFYNEQFF. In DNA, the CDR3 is TGTGCCAGTAGTATAGATCCGGCGGGAGGCTTTTACAATGAGCAGTTCTTC.

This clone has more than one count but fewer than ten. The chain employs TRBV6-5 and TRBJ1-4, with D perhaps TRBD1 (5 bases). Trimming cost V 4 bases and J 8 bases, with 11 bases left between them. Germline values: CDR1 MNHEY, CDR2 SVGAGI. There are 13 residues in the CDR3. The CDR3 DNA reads TGTGCCAGCAGTTGGGGGGAGAGGGAAAAACTGTTTTTT. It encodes CASSWGEREKLFF.

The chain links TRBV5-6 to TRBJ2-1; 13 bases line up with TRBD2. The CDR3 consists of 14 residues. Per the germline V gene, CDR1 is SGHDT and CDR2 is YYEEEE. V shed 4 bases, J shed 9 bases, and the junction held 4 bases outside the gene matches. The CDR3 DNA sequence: TGTGCCAGCAGCAAGGGACTAGCGGGAAGTGAGCAGTTCTTC. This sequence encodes CASSKGLAGSEQFF. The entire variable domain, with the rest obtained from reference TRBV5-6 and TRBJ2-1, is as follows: DAGVTQSPTHLIKTRGQQVTLRCSPKSGHDTVSWYQQALGQGPQFIFQYYEEEERQRGNFPDRFSGHQFPNYSSELNVNALLLGDSALYLCASSKGLAGSEQFFGPGTRLTVL.

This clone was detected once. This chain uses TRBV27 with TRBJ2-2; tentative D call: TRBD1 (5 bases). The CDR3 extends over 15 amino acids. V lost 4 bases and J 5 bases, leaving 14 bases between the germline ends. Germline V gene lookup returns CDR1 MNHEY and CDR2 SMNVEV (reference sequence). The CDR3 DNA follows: TGTGCCAGCAGTTCCACCCCCAGGGCTACCGGGGAGCTGTTTTTT. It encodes CASSSTPRATGELFF.

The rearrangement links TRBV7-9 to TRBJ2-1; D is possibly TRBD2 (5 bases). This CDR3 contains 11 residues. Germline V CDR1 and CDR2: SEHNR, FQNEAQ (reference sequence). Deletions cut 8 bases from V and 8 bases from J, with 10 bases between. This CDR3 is CASRFSDEQFF. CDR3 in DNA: TGTGCCAGCCGGTTTAGCGATGAGCAGTTCTTC.

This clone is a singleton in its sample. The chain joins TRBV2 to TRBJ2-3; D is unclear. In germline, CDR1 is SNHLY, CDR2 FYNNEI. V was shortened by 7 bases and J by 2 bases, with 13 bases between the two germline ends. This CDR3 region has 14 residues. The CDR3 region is CASKGVASTDTQYF. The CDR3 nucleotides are TGTGCCAGCAAAGGAGTGGCCTCCACAGATACGCAGTATTTT.

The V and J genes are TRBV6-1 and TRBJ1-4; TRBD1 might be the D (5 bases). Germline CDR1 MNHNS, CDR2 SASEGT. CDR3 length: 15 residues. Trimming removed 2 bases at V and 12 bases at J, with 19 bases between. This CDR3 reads CASSESPTASKELFF. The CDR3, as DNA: TGTGCCAGCAGTGAATCCCCGACAGCCTCTAAGGAACTGTTTTTT.

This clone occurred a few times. The CDR3 DNA is TGCGCCAGCAGCCAGCTGACTAGCGGGGGAGATACGCAGTATTTT. Translated, it gives CASSQLTSGGDTQYF. The chain joins TRBV4-3 to TRBJ2-3; 12 positions agree with TRBD2. This CDR3 contains 15 residues. The trim removed 3 bases at V and 5 bases at J, leaving 3 bases unmatched. Per the germline V gene, CDR1 is LGHNA and CDR2 is YSLEER.

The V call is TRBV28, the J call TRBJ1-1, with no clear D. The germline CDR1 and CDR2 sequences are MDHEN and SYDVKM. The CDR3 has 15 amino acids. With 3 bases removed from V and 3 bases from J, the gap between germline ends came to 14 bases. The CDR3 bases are TGTGCCAGCAGTTTTAGGAGGGCGTGGGACACTGAAGCTTTCTTT. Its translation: CASSFRRAWDTEAFF.

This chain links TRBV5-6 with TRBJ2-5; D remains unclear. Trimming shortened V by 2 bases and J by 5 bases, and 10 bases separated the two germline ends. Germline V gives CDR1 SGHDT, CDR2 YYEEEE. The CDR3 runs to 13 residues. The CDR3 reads CASSFRSAETQYF. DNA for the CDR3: TGTGCCAGCAGCTTCCGGAGCGCGGAGACCCAGTACTTC.

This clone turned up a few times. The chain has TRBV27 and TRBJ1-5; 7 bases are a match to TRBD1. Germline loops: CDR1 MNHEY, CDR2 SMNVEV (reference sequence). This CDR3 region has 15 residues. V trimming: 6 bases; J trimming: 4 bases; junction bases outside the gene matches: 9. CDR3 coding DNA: TGTGCCAGCAGCCAAGGGACAGCCATAAATCAGCCCCAGCATTTT. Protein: CASSQGTAINQPQHF.

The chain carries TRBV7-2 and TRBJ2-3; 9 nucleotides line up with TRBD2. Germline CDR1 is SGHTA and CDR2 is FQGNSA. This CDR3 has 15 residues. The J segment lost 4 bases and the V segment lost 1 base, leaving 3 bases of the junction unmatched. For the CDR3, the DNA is TGTGCCAGCAGCTTAGGCGGGAGGGCCGCAGATACGCAGTATTTT. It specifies CASSLGGRAADTQYF.

The CDR3 spells CASSPFAGNYEQYF. CDR3 coding DNA: TGTGCCAGCAGCCCCTTCGCGGGAAACTACGAGCAGTACTTC. The chain couples TRBV7-9 to TRBJ2-7, with a tentative D call TRBD2 (6 bases). CDR1 is SEHNR, CDR2 FQNEAQ, per germline (reference sequence). The CDR3 is 14 amino acids. Trimming took 5 bases from V and 3 from J, leaving 14 bases between them.

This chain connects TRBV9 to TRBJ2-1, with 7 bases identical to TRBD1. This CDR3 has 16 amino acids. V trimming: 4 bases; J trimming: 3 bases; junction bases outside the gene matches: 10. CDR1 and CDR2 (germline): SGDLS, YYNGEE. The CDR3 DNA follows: TGTGCCAGCAGCACCGAGACAGGGACAAACTACAATGAGCAGTTCTTC. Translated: CASSTETGTNYNEQFF.

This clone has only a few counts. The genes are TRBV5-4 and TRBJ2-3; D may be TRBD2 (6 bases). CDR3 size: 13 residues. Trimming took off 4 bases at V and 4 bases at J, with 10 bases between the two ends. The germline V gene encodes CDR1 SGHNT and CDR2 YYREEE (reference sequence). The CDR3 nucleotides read TGTGCCAGCAGCGGGGGGTTCGCAGATACGCAGTATTTT. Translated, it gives CASSGGFADTQYF.